This TCR beta chain was captured by sequencing in a study of blood T cell repertoires in COVID-19. Study-wide background: The samples span acute and convalescent COVID-19 from the United States, Italy and Spain. T cells, B-cell-depleted T cells, or PBMCs provided the cDNA or gDNA that served as material.

The CDR3 has 14 residues. Losses at the gene ends were 6 bases for V and 3 bases for J; bases not matched to a gene: 5. CDR1 and CDR2 (germline): ENHRY, SYGVKD. In the authors' methods: Amplified reference gene primers provided the basis for estimating nucleated cell counts. Repertoires were generated with immunoSEQ multiplex PCR, while TCRdb's copy carries only in-frame clones and drops some. V and J calls and clone size follow that table, whereas D and trimming were derived from the DNA. The table has over 130,000 clones, roughly 87% seen once. This TCR derives from a woman in her fifties or sixties with active or convalescent COVID-19. The specimen was peripheral blood. V and J are TRBV10-3 and TRBJ2-7; 10 bases agree with TRBD2. The CDR3 region is CAISERGGDYEQYF. The CDR3 DNA reads TGTGCCATCAGCGAGCGGGGGGGGGACTACGAGCAGTACTTC.